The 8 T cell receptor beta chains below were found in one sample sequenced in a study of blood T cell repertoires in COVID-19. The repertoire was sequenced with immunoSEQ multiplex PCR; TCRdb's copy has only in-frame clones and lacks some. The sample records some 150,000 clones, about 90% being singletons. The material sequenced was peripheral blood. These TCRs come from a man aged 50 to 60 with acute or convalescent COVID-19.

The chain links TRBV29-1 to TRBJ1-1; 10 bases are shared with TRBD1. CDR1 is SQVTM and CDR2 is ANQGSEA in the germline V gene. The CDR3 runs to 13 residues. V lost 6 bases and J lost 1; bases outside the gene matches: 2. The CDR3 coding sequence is TGCAGCGTAAGACAGGGGGCGAACACTGAAGCTTTCTTT. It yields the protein CSVRQGANTEAFF.

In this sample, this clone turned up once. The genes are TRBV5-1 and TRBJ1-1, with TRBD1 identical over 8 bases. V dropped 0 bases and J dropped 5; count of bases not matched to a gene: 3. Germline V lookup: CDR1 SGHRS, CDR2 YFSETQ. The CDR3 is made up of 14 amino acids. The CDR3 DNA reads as TGCGCCAGCAGCTTGGGGACAGGGATTACTGAAGCTTTCTTT. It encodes CASSLGTGITEAFF.

CDR3 loop: CASSKGRGLSYEQYF. The CDR3 DNA reads as TGTGCCAGCAGTAAAGGCAGGGGGCTTTCCTACGAGCAGTACTTC. The chain couples TRBV2 to TRBJ2-7; 8 nucleotides agree with TRBD1. From germline, CDR1 is SNHLY and CDR2 FYNNEI. The CDR3 has 15 residues. V shed 5 bases, J shed 1 base, and the junction held 7 bases outside the gene matches.

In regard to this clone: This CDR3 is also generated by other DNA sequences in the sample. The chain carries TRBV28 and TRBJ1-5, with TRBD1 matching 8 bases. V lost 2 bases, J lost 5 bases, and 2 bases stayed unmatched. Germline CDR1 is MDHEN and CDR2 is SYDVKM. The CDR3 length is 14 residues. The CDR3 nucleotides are TGTGCCAGCAGTTTAGGGACAGGATATCAGCCCCAGCATTTT. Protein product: CASSLGTGYQPQHF.

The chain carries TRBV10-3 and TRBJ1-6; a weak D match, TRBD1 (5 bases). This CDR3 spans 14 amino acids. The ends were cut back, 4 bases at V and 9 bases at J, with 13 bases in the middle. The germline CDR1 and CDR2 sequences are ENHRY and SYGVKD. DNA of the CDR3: TGTGCCATCAGTGCCCAAGCAGGGATTTCACCCCTCCACTTT. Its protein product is CAISAQAGISPLHF.

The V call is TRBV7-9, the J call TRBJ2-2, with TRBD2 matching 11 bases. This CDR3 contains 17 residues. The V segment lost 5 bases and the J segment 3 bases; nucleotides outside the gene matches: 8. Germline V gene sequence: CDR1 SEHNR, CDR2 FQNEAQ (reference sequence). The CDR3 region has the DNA TGTGCCAGCAGCGTCCCGGGACTAGCGGAACACACCGGGGAGCTGTTTTTT. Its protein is CASSVPGLAEHTGELFF. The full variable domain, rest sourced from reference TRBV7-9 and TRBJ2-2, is DTGVSQNPRHKITKRGQNVTFRCDPISEHNRLYWYRQTLGQGPEFLTYFQNEAQLEKSRLLSDRFSAERPKGSFSTLEIQRTEQGDSAMYLCASSVPGLAEHTGELFFGEGSRLTVL.

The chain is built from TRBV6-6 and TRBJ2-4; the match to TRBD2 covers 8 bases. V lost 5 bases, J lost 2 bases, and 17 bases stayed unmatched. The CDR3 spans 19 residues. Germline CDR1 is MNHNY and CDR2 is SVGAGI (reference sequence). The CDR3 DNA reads TGTGCCAGCAGTCCTCCCCCGTCGTCGGGGGGGTACTCCAAAAACATTCAGTACTTC. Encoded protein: CASSPPPSSGGYSKNIQYF.

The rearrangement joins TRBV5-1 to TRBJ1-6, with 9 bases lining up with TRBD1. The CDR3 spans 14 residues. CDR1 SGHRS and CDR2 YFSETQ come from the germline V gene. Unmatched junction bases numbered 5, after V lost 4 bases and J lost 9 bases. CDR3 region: CASSAGQGFSPLHF. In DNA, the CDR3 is TGCGCCAGCAGCGCGGGACAGGGATTTTCACCCCTCCACTTT.